This is a list of T cell receptor beta chains from one sample in a study of blood T cell repertoires in COVID-19. TCRdb's copy holds only in-frame clones and misses some; the assay was immunoSEQ multiplex PCR. The sample includes 90,000 to 150,000 clones, about 86% of them seen just once. Sample: peripheral blood. The receptor set was obtained from a man between 70 and 80 years old who had recovered from COVID-19. The CDR3 runs from the conserved cysteine through the conserved F or W. D genes are given only for firm matches. Expanded clones are given a class, and other clones once, few, many or no size at all.

CDR3nt | CDR3aa | abundance | d_gene | j_gene | v_gene
TGTGCCAGCAGTGAGGGGGCTCGGAATGAAAAACTGTTTTTT | CASSEGARNEKLFF | . | TRBD1 | TRBJ1-4 | TRBV28
TGTGCCAGCAGTTCATGGGCTAGCGGGGATCGCACAGATACGCAGTATTTT | CASSSWASGDRTDTQYF | . | TRBD2 | TRBJ2-3 | TRBV28
TGCGCCAGCAGCCCCCCAGAGACAGGCTATGGCTACACCTTC | CASSPPETGYGYTF | . | . | TRBJ1-2 | TRBV5-1
TGTGCCAGCAGCTTGACGGGGGGAAGAGAGCAGTACTTC | CASSLTGGREQYF | . | TRBD2 | TRBJ2-7 | TRBV5-5
TGTGCCACCAGTGATTTGGCGGGGACTGGAGGGGAGACCCAGTACTTC | CATSDLAGTGGETQYF | . | . | TRBJ2-5 | TRBV24-1
TGTGCCAGCAGCCCGGACAGTGGTGAAGCTTTCTTT | CASSPDSGEAFF | . | . | TRBJ1-1 | TRBV6-2/TRBV6-3
TGTGCCAGCTCAGGTGGCGGGGGGGCCTCCGAGCAGTACTTC | CASSGGGGASEQYF | . | TRBD2 | TRBJ2-7 | TRBV11-3
TGTGCCAGCAGTTTACGGGACAGGGGTTCGGGTACGCAGTATTTT | CASSLRDRGSGTQYF | . | TRBD1 | TRBJ2-3 | TRBV27
TGTGCCAGCAATCAGGGTAACACCGGGGAGCTGTTTTTT | CASNQGNTGELFF | . | . | TRBJ2-2 | TRBV9
TGCGCCAGCAGCCCTAACCGCGGGGCTTCCTCCCACGAGCAGTACTTC | CASSPNRGASSHEQYF | few | . | TRBJ2-7 | TRBV5-1
TGTGCCAGCAGTTACAGCGGGTTAGCCTACGAGCAGTACTTC | CASSYSGLAYEQYF | . | . | TRBJ2-7 | TRBV6-5
TGCGCCAGCAGCTTGGAATCAGGGTATACGCAGTATTTT | CASSLESGYTQYF | . | . | TRBJ2-3 | TRBV5-1
TGCGCCAGTGCCCCGGACACCTCCTACAATGAGCAGTTCTTC | CASAPDTSYNEQFF | . | . | TRBJ2-1 | TRBV5-1
TGTGCCAGCAGCGTTGACAGGGGCCGCCAGGCTTTCTTT | CASSVDRGRQAFF | . | TRBD1 | TRBJ1-1 | TRBV7-3
TGCGCCAGCAGCCAGGAATACCAGGGGACGTGGGTGGCCACTGAAGCTTTCTTT | CASSQEYQGTWVATEAFF | . | . | TRBJ1-1 | TRBV4-3
TGTGCCAGCAGTGACCTCCGGGACAGGGGACCCACAGATACGCAGTATTTT | CASSDLRDRGPTDTQYF | . | TRBD1 | TRBJ2-3 | TRBV25-1
TGTGCCAGCAGCGTAGTTGAGCGGTGGGCTGAAGCTTTCTTT | CASSVVERWAEAFF | . | . | TRBJ1-1 | TRBV9
TGCGCCAGCAGCCAAGATCCGGCGGGGAACACTGAAGCTTTCTTT | CASSQDPAGNTEAFF | few | . | TRBJ1-1 | TRBV4-1
TGTGCCTGGTCCGGGACAGGGGATCAGCCCCAGCATTTT | CAWSGTGDQPQHF | . | TRBD1 | TRBJ1-5 | TRBV30
TGTGCCAGCAGGCCCCCCCCGGGCACAGATACGCAGTATTTT | CASRPPPGTDTQYF | . | . | TRBJ2-3 | TRBV7-2
TGCGCCAGCAGCTTGGAGGGGGTTGTTTACTATGGCTACACCTTC | CASSLEGVVYYGYTF | many | . | TRBJ1-2 | TRBV5-1